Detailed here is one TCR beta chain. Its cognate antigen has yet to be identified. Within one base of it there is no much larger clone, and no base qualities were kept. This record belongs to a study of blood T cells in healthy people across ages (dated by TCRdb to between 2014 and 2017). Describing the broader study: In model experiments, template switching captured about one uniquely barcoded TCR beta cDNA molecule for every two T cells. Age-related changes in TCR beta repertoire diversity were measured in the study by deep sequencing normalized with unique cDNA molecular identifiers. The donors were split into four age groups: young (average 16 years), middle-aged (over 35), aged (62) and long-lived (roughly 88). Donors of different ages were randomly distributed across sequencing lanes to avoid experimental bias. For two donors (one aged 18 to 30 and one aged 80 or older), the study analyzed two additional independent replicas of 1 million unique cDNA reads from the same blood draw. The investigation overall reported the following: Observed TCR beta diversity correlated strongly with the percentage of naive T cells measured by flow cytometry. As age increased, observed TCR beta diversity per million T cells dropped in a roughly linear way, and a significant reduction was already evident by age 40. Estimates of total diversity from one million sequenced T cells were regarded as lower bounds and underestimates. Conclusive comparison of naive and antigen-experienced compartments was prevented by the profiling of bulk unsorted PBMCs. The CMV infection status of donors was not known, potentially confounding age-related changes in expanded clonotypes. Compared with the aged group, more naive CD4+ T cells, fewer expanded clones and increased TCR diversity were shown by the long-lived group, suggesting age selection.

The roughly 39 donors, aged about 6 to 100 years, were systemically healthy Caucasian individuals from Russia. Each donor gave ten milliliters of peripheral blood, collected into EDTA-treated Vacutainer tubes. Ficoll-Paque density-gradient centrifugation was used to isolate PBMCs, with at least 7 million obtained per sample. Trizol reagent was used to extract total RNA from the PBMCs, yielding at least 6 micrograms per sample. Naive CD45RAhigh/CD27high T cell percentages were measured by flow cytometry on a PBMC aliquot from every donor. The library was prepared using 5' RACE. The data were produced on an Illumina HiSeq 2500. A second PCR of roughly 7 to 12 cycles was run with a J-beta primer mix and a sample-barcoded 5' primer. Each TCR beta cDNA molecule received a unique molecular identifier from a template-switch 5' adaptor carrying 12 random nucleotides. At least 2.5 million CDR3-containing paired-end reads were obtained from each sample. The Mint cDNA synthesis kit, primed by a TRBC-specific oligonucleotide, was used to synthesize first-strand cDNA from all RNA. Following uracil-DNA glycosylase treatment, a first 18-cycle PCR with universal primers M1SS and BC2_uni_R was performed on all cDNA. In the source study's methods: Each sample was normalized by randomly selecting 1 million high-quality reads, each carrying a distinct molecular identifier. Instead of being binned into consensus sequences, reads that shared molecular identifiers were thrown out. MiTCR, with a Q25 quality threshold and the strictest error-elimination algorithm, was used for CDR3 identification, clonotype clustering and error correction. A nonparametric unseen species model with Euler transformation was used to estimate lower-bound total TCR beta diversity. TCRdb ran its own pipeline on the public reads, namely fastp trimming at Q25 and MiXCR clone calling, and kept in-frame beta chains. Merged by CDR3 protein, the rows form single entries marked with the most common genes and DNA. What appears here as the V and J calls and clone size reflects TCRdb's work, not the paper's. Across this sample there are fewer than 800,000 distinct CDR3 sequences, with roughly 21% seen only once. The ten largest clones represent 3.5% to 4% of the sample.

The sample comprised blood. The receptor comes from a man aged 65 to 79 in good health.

The bases are TGTGCCAGCAGACCCGGGACATCCCACGAGCAGTACTTC. It encodes CASRPGTSHEQYF. The chain joins TRBV12-3 or TRBV12-4 to TRBJ2-7; matching of 6 bases hints at TRBD1 as the D gene. A distance of 14 bases separates the germline ends of V and J, which lose 6 bases and 5 bases respectively. The CDR3 measures 13 amino acids from cysteine to phenylalanine. Of the read, only the CDR3 DNA is kept; its 39 bases are in frame from base 1.